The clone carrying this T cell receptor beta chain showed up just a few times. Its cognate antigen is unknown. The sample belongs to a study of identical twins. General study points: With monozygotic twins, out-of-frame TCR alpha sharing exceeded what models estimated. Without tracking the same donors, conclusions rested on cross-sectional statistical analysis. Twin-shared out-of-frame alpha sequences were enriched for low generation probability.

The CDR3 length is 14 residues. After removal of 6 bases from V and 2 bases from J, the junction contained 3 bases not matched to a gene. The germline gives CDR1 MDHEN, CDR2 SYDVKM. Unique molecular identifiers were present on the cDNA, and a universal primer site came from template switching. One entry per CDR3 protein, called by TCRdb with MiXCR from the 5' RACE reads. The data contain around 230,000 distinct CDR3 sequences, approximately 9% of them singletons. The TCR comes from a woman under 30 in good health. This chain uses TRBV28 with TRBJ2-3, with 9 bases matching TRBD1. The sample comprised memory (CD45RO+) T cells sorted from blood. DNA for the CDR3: TGTGCCAGCAGCCGGGACAGGGTCACAGATACGCAGTATTTT. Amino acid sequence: CASSRDRVTDTQYF.